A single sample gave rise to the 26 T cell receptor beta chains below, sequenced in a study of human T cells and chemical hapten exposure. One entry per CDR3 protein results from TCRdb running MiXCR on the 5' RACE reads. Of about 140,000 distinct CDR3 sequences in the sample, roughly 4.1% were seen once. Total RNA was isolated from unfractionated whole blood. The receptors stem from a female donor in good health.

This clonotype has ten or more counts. CDR3 bases: TGCAGTGCTAGAGTTTTGGACGTTGAGCAGTTCTTC. Its protein is CSARVLDVEQFF. The chain employs TRBV20-1 and TRBJ2-1; unclear D gene. Trimming took off 1 base at V and 9 bases at J, with 10 bases between the two ends. This CDR3 has 12 residues. Germline V CDR1 and CDR2: DFQATT, SNEGSKA (reference sequence).

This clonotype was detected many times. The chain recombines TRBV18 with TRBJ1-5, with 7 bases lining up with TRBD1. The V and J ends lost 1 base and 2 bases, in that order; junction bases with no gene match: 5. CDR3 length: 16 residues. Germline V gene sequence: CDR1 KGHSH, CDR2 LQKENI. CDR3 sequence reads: CASSPLGTGGNQPQHF. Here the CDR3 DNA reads TGTGCCAGCTCACCACTGGGAACAGGGGGCAATCAGCCCCAGCATTTT.

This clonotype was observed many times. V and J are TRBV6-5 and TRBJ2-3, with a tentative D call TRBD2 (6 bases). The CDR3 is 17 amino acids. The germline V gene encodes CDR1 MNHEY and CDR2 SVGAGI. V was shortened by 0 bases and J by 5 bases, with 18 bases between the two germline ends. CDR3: CASSYSMYVGGKDTQYF. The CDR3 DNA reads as TGTGCCAGCAGTTACTCGATGTACGTCGGGGGAAAAGATACGCAGTATTTT.

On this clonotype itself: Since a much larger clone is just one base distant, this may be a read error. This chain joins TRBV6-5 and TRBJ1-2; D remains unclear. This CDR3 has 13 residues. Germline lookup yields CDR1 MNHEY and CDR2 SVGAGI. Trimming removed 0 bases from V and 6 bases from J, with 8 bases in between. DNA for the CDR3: TGTGCCAGCAGTTACTCCCAGAACGATGGCTACACCTTC. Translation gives CASSYSQNDGYTF.

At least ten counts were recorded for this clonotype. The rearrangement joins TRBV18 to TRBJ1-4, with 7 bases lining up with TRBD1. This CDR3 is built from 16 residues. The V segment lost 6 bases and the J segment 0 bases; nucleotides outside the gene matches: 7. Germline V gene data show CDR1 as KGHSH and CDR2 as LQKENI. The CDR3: CASSQGQLATNEKLFF. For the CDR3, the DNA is TGTGCCAGCTCGCAGGGACAGCTTGCAACTAATGAAAAACTGTTTTTT.

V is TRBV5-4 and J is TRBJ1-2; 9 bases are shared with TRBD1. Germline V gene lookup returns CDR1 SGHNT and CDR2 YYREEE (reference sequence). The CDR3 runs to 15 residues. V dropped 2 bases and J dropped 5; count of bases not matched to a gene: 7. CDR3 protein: CASSLQGAIRYGYTF. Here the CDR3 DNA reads TGTGCCAGCAGCTTACAGGGGGCGATAAGATATGGCTACACCTTC.

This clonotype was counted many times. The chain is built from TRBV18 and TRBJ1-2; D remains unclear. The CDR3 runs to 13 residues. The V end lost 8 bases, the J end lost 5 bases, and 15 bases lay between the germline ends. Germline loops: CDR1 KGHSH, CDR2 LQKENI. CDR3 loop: CASQPSVQYGYTF. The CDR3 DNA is TGTGCCAGCCAACCTTCAGTCCAGTATGGCTACACCTTC.

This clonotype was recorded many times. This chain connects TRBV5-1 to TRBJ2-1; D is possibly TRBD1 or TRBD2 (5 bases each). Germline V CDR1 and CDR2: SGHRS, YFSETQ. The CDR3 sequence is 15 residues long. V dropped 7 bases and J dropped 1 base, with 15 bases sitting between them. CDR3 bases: TGCGCCAGCGGGGCAGTGGAGGCTTCCTACAATGAGCAGTTCTTC. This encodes CASGAVEASYNEQFF.

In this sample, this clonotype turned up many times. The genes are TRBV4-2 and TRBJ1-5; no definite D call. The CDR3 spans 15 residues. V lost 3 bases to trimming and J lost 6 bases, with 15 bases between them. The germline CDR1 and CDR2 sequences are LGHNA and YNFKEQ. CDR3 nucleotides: TGTGCCAGCAGCCACCAATTGCAAGGCGGTCAGCCCCAGCATTTT. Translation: CASSHQLQGGQPQHF.

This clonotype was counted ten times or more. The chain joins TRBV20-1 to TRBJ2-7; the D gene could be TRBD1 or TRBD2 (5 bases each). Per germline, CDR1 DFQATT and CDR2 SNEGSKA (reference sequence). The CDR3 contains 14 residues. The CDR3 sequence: CSTPGPRRSYEQYF. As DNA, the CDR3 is TGCAGCACACCGGGACCCCGGCGGTCCTACGAGCAGTACTTC.

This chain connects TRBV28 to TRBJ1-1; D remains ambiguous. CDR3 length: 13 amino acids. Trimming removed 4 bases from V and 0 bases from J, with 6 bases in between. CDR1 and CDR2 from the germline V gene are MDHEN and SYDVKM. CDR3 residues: CASSSGVNTEAFF. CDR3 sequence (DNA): TGTGCCAGCAGTTCCGGGGTGAACACTGAAGCTTTCTTT.

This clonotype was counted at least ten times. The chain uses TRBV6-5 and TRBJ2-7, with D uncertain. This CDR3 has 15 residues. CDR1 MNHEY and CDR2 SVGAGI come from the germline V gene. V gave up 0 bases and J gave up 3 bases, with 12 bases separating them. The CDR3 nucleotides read TGTGCCAGCAGTTACTCCGGGTCCCCCGGCTACGAGCAGTACTTC. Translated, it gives CASSYSGSPGYEQYF.

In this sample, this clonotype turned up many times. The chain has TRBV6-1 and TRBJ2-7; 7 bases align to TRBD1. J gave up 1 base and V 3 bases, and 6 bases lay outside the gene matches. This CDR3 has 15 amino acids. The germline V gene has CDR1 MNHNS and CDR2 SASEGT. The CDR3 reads CASSDRQGGSYEQYF. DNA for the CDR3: TGTGCCAGCAGTGATCGACAGGGTGGATCCTACGAGCAGTACTTC.

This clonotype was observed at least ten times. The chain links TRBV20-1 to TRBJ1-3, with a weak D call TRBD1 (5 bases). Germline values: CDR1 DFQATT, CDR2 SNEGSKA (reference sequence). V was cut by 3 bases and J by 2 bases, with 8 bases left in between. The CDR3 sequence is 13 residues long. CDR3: CSASVGAGNTIYF. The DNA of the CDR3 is TGCAGTGCTAGCGTAGGGGCTGGAAACACCATATATTTT.

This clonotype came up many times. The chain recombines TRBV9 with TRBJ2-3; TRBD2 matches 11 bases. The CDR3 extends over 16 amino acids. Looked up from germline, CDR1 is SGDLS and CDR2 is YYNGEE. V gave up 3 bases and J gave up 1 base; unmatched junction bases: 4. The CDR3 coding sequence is TGTGCCAGCAGCGCTCGACTAGCGGGGCGCACAGATACGCAGTATTTT. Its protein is CASSARLAGRTDTQYF.

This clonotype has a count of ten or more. This chain's CDR3 is CASSPNPPGKNTEAFF. The CDR3, as DNA: TGTGCCAGCTCACCCAATCCGCCGGGGAAGAACACTGAAGCTTTCTTT. The rearrangement links TRBV18 to TRBJ1-1, with unresolved D. CDR1 KGHSH and CDR2 LQKENI come from the germline V gene. This CDR3 has 16 residues. The V end was cut by 3 bases, the J end by 1 base, with 15 bases between. Full variable domain (missing parts from reference TRBV18 and TRBJ1-1): NAGVMQNPRHLVRRRGQEARLRCSPMKGHSHVYWYRQLPEEGLKFMVYLQKENIIDESGMPKERFSAEFPKEGPSILRIQQVVRGDSAAYFCASSPNPPGKNTEAFFGQGTRLTVV.

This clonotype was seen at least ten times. The CDR3 DNA reads as TGCGCCAGCAGATTGACAGGGGAAACCTACGAGCAGTACTTC. Translation: CASRLTGETYEQYF. This sequence joins TRBV5-1 and TRBJ2-7, with 8 bases lining up with TRBD1. After removal of 5 bases from V and 2 bases from J, the junction contained 6 bases not matched to a gene. The CDR3 is made up of 14 amino acids. CDR1 is SGHRS, CDR2 YFSETQ, per germline. The full variable domain, completed using reference TRBV5-1 and TRBJ2-7, is KAGVTQTPRYLIKTRGQQVTLSCSPISGHRSVSWYQQTPGQGLQFLFEYFSETQRNKGNFPGRFSGRQFSNSRSEMNVSTLELGDSALYLCASRLTGETYEQYFGPGTRLTVT.

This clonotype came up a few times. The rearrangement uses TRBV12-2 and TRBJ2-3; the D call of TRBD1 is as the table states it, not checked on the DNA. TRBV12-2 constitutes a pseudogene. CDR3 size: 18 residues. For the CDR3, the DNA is TGTGCAAGTCGCTTAAGGCCCCCCAACAGGGGGCGTGCAGATACGCAGTATTTT. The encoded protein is CASRLRPPNRGRADTQYF.

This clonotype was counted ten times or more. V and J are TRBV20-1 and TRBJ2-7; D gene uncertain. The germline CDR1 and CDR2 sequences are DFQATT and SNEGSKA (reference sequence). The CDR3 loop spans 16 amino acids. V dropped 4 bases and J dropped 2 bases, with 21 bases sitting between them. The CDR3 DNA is TGCAGTGCTAACCCTAAACTTCGACGGATTCCCTACGAGCAGTACTTC. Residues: CSANPKLRRIPYEQYF.

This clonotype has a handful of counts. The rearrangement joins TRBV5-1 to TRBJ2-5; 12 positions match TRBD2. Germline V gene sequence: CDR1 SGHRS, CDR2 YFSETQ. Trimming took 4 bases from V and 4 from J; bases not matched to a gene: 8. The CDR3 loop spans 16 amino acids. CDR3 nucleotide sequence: TGCGCCAGCAGCAACGGACTAGCGGGGATTGCAGAGACCCAGTACTTC. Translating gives CASSNGLAGIAETQYF. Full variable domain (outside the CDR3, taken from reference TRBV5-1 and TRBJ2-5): KAGVTQTPRYLIKTRGQQVTLSCSPISGHRSVSWYQQTPGQGLQFLFEYFSETQRNKGNFPGRFSGRQFSNSRSEMNVSTLELGDSALYLCASSNGLAGIAETQYFGPGTRLLVL.

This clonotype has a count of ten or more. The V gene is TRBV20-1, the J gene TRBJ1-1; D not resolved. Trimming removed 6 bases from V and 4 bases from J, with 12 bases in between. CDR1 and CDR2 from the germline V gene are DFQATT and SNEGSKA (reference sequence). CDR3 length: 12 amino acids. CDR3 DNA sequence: TGCAGTGCCACAATTGCGAGCACTGAAGCTTTCTTT. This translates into CSATIASTEAFF.

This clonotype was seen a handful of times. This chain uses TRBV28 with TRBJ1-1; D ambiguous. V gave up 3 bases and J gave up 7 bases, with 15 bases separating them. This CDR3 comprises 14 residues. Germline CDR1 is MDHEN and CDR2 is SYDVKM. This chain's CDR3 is CASSFAGWAVEAFF. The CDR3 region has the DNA TGTGCCAGCAGTTTCGCTGGCTGGGCAGTTGAAGCTTTCTTT. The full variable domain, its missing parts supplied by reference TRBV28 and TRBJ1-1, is DVKVTQSSRYLVKRTGEKVFLECVQDMDHENMFWYRQDPGLGLRLIYFSYDVKMKEKGDIPEGYSVSREKKERFSLILESASTNQTSMYLCASSFAGWAVEAFFGQGTRLTVV.

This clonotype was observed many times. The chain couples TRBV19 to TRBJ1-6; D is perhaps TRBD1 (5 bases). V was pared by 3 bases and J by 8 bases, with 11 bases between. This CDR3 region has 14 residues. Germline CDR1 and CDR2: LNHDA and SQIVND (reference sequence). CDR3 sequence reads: CASSIRDGDSPLHF. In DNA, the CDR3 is TGTGCCAGTAGTATCCGGGACGGTGATTCACCCCTCCACTTT.

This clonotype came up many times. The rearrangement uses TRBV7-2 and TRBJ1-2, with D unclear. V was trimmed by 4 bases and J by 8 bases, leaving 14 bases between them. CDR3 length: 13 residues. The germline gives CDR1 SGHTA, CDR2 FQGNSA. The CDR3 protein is CASSWNTDLGYTF. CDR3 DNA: TGTGCCAGCAGCTGGAATACTGATCTCGGCTACACCTTC.

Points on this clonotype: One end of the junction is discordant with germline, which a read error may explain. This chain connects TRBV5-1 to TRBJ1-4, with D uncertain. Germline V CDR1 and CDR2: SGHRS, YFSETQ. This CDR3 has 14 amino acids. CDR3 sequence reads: CASSPGPTNEKLLF. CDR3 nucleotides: TGCGCCAGCAGCCCAGGTCCAACTAATGAAAAACTGTTATTT.

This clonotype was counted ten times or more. The CDR3 loop reads CASAGTAFSNYGYTF. CDR3 nucleotides: TGTGCCAGCGCCGGGACAGCGTTTTCTAACTATGGCTACACCTTC. J is TRBJ1-2 and V is TRBV28, with 7 nucleotides matching TRBD1. The V and J ends lost 8 bases and 0 bases, in that order; junction bases with no gene match: 9. This CDR3 has 15 amino acids. Germline V lookup: CDR1 MDHEN, CDR2 SYDVKM.